This entry lists 10 T cell receptor beta chains sequenced from one sample in a study of glioma-infiltrating T cells. Using RNA template, CDR3s of TCR alpha and beta were amplified with iRepertoire arm-PCR. TCRdb re-called the multiplex PCR reads with MiXCR, one entry per CDR3 protein. Altogether roughly 120,000 distinct CDR3 sequences are present, about 23% being singletons, with the ten largest covering approximately 14%. Specimen: glioma tissue, nonneoplastic brain tissue, or PBMCs (not recorded which). The receptors were sampled from a human donor with low-grade glioma or glioblastoma, undergoing nonglioma brain surgery, or in good health (not recorded which).

The chain carries TRBV29-1 and TRBJ1-3; 8 bases align to TRBD1. The CDR3 is made up of 16 amino acids. V dropped 3 bases and J dropped 6; count of bases not matched to a gene: 13. Germline CDR1 and CDR2: SQVTM and ANQGSEA. CDR3 DNA: TGCAGCGTTGAGGTGGACAGGGAAGAGGCTGTAAACACCATATATTTT. Translation gives CSVEVDREEAVNTIYF.

This clonotype showed up many times. This chain connects TRBV3-1 to TRBJ2-7; D uncertain. V lost 1 base, J lost 0 bases, and 7 bases lay in between. The CDR3 spans 14 residues. Germline V gene data show CDR1 as LGHDT and CDR2 as YNNKEL (reference sequence). The CDR3 bases are TGTGCCAGCAGCCAAGGAAGGGTCTCCTACGAGCAGTACTTC. This translates into CASSQGRVSYEQYF.

As concerns this clonotype: This sequence may be a read error, since a much larger clone differs from it by one base. The chain combines TRBV10-3 with TRBJ1-2; D remains unclear. V was cut by 3 bases and J by 4 bases, with 18 bases left in between. CDR1 and CDR2 from the germline V gene are ENHRY and SYGVKD. The CDR3 is 16 residues long. CDR3 loop: CAISDPVTPATYGYTF. The CDR3 DNA reads TGTGCCATCAGTGACCCCGTAACTCCCGCTACCTATGGCTACACCTTC.

The CDR3 loop is CSVEDKTPGTGIEQYF. The DNA of the CDR3 is TGCAGCGTTGAAGATAAAACCCCCGGGACAGGGATTGAGCAGTACTTC. The chain is built from TRBV29-1 and TRBJ2-7, with 9 nucleotides matching TRBD1. Per the germline V gene, CDR1 is SQVTM and CDR2 is ANQGSEA. This CDR3 contains 16 residues. J lost 7 bases, V lost 0 bases, and 13 bases had no gene match.

A note on this clonotype: A much larger clone lies one base from this, so it may be a read error. This rearrangement joins TRBV7-9 to TRBJ2-1; TRBD1 matches 8 bases. V lost 5 bases and J lost 7; bases outside the gene matches: 13. The CDR3 length is 16 residues. Looked up from germline, CDR1 is SEHNR and CDR2 is FQNEAQ (reference sequence). CDR3 region: CASSHLQGVPLNEQFF. CDR3 DNA sequence: TGTGCCAGCAGCCACCTACAGGGGGTCCCGTTGAATGAGCAGTTCTTC.

Many counts were recorded for this clonotype. This chain connects TRBV6-6 to TRBJ2-7, with 9 bases fitting TRBD2. V dropped 2 bases and J dropped 5; count of bases not matched to a gene: 7. This CDR3 spans 15 amino acids. Germline assignment: CDR1 MNHNY and CDR2 SVGAGI (reference sequence). The CDR3 region is CASSYPGGRVDEQYF. The CDR3 DNA is TGTGCCAGCAGTTACCCGGGCGGGAGGGTCGACGAGCAGTACTTC.

The CDR3 bases are TGTGCCAGCAGTTACTCGAAGATTCGTCGAGCGGGAGCCGGCAGGTACAATGAGCAGTTCTTC. This sequence encodes CASSYSKIRRAGAGRYNEQFF. The chain combines TRBV6-2 or TRBV6-3 with TRBJ2-1, with 8 bases identical to TRBD2. CDR3 length equals 21 residues. The germline gives CDR1 MNHEY, CDR2 SVGEGT. Trimming cost V 0 bases and J 4 bases; bases outside gene matches: 20.

Points on this clonotype: Likely a read error: the CDR3 ends without its conserved phenylalanine or tryptophan. V and J are TRBV5-5 and TRBJ2-4, with 7 nucleotides matching TRBD2. Germline-derived CDR1 and CDR2 are SGHKS and YYEKEE (reference sequence). CDR3 length: 14 amino acids. With 2 bases clipped from V and 8 bases from J, the junction kept 7 bases outside the gene matches. The CDR3 region has the DNA TGTGCCAGCAGCTTCACGGGGAGGGTTGACATTCAGTACGTC. Its protein is CASSFTGRVDIQYV.

In this sample, this clonotype turned up many times. The chain recombines TRBV10-1 with TRBJ1-2; D might be TRBD1 (6 bases). The CDR3 is made up of 14 amino acids. V shed 4 bases and J shed 3 bases, with 12 bases lying between them. CDR1 and CDR2 from the germline V gene are WNHNN and SYGVQD (reference sequence). The DNA for the CDR3 is TGCGCCAGCAGTGGATACAGGGCCTACTATGGCTACACCTTC. It is translated as CASSGYRAYYGYTF.

This clonotype was seen at least ten times. V usage is TRBV18 and J usage is TRBJ1-5; a weak D match, TRBD1 (5 bases). CDR1 and CDR2 (germline): KGHSH, LQKENI. Trimming pared 4 bases from V and 0 bases from J, leaving 10 bases between. The CDR3 spans 15 residues. CDR3 bases: TGTGCCAGCTCACATCGACAGTATAGCAATCAGCCCCAGCATTTT. Its translation is CASSHRQYSNQPQHF.